These 13 T cell receptor beta chains originate from one sample sequenced in a study of blood T cells in healthy people across ages. Primers used in a second PCR of roughly 6 to 11 cycles were a sample-barcoded 5' primer and a J-beta primer mix. TCRdb fed the 5' RACE reads into MiXCR, producing one record per CDR3 protein. The sample lists roughly 800,000 distinct CDR3 sequences, 58% occurring once. Material: blood. Receptors originate from a young man in good health.

This clonotype has just a few counts. As DNA, the CDR3 is TGTGCCAGCAGCTTAGTCGGGACAGGAGTTAGCTACGAGCAGTACTTC. Protein: CASSLVGTGVSYEQYF. This rearrangement joins TRBV7-2 to TRBJ2-7; 8 bases are a match to TRBD1. Germline V gene data show CDR1 as SGHTA and CDR2 as FQGNSA. This CDR3 region has 16 residues. V was pared by 1 base and J by 3 bases, with 8 bases of the junction left unmatched. The full variable domain, in which reference TRBV7-2 and TRBJ2-7 provide the parts outside the CDR3, is GAGVSQSPSNKVTEKGKDVELRCDPISGHTALYWYRQSLGQGLEFLIYFQGNSAPDKSGLPSDRFSAERTGGSVSTLTIQRTQQEDSAVYLCASSLVGTGVSYEQYFGPGTRLTVT.

As to this clonotype: The junction shows a germline mismatch at one end, possibly a read error. The chain is built from TRBV20-1 and TRBJ2-7, with D possibly being TRBD1 (6 bases). CDR3 length: 15 amino acids. The germline V gene has CDR1 DFQATT and CDR2 SNEGSKA (reference sequence). In nucleotides, the CDR3 is TGCTGTGCTAGAGTAGGGACATCTATCACCTACGAGCAGTACTTC. Protein sequence: CCARVGTSITYEQYF.

This clonotype was observed a few times. V and J are TRBV28 and TRBJ2-6; D is possibly TRBD1 (5 bases). CDR3 size: 18 residues. Trimming removed 6 bases from V and 0 bases from J, with 18 bases in between. The germline V gene has CDR1 MDHEN and CDR2 SYDVKM. The DNA for the CDR3 is TGTGCCAGCAGGAGAGAACGACAGAGACACTCTGGGGCCAACGTCCTGACTTTC. Translating gives CASRRERQRHSGANVLTF. Variable domain in full (rest from reference TRBV28 and TRBJ2-6): DVKVTQSSRYLVKRTGEKVFLECVQDMDHENMFWYRQDPGLGLRLIYFSYDVKMKEKGDIPEGYSVSREKKERFSLILESASTNQTSMYLCASRRERQRHSGANVLTFGAGSRLTVL.

This clonotype has a single count. The CDR3 DNA reads as TGTGCCAGCAGGCGGGACTCGCGGTGGGAGCAGTACTTC. This sequence encodes CASRRDSRWEQYF. The genes are TRBV6-2 or TRBV6-3 and TRBJ2-4; tentatively, D is TRBD2 (6 bases). Germline CDR1 MNHEY, CDR2 SVGEGT. This CDR3 is built from 13 residues. The V gene lost 6 bases and the J gene lost 13 bases, with 19 bases spanning the gap.

The rearrangement links TRBV27 to TRBJ2-5; a weak D match, TRBD2 (5 bases). The DNA end favors TRBJ2-7, so the J call may be wrong. Germline-derived CDR1 and CDR2 are MNHEY and SMNVEV (reference sequence). The CDR3 spans 14 residues. CDR3 region: CASSSRGADYEQYF. DNA for the CDR3: TGTGCCAGCAGTTCCCGAGGAGCGGACTACGAGCAGTACTTC.

This rearrangement joins TRBV20-1 to TRBJ2-1, with 9 positions matching TRBD2. V shed 4 bases, J shed 6 bases, and the junction held 10 bases outside the gene matches. The CDR3 spans 15 residues. Germline V gene lookup returns CDR1 DFQATT and CDR2 SNEGSKA (reference sequence). In nucleotides, the CDR3 is TGCAGTGCTACCCCATCAGGGCGGGGGGGCAATGAGCAGTTCTTC. Translating gives CSATPSGRGGNEQFF.

The gene calls are TRBV7-9 and TRBJ1-6; D unresolved. V lost 0 bases and J 7 bases, leaving 10 bases between the germline ends. The germline V gene encodes CDR1 SEHNR and CDR2 FQNEAQ (reference sequence). The CDR3 contains 15 residues. The CDR3 loop is CASSLALVRNSPLHF. The CDR3 region has the DNA TGTGCCAGCAGCTTAGCTCTGGTTAGGAATTCACCCCTCCACTTT. The variable domain in full, with the rest retrieved from reference TRBV7-9 and TRBJ1-6, is DTGVSQNPRHKITKRGQNVTFRCDPISEHNRLYWYRQTLGQGPEFLTYFQNEAQLEKSRLLSDRFSAERPKGSFSTLEIQRTEQGDSAMYLCASSLALVRNSPLHFGNGTRLTVT.

The rearrangement uses TRBV5-6 and TRBJ2-1; 7 bases line up with TRBD1. Germline V gives CDR1 SGHDT, CDR2 YYEEEE. This CDR3 contains 16 residues. Trimming took 2 bases from V and 4 from J; bases not matched to a gene: 9. DNA for the CDR3: TGTGCCAGCAGCTTTGGTGACAGGGACATATACAATGAGCAGTTCTTC. It specifies CASSFGDRDIYNEQFF. The full variable domain, rest sourced from reference TRBV5-6 and TRBJ2-1, is DAGVTQSPTHLIKTRGQQVTLRCSPKSGHDTVSWYQQALGQGPQFIFQYYEEEERQRGNFPDRFSGHQFPNYSSELNVNALLLGDSALYLCASSFGDRDIYNEQFFGPGTRLTVL.

The chain links TRBV3-1 to TRBJ1-2, with 8 bases aligning to TRBD1. This CDR3 region has 16 residues. Losses at the gene ends were 3 bases for V and 8 bases for J; bases not matched to a gene: 14. The V gene's germline CDR1 is LGHDT and CDR2 YNNKEL (reference sequence). CDR3 nucleotides: TGTGCCAGCAGCCAGAGCCCGACAGGGGATCAAGGGGGCTACACCTTC. Residues: CASSQSPTGDQGGYTF.

A single count supports this clonotype. V is TRBV6-2 or TRBV6-3 and J is TRBJ2-1; the match to TRBD2 covers 7 bases. The CDR3 runs 17 residues. V trimming: 2 bases; J trimming: 5 bases; junction bases outside the gene matches: 12. CDR1 and CDR2 from the germline V gene are MNHEY and SVGEGT. CDR3 DNA sequence: TGTGCCAGCAGTTACCCCTATGAGCGGGGCATCAACAATGAGCAGTTCTTC. Translation: CASSYPYERGINNEQFF.

This chain uses TRBV5-5 with TRBJ2-2; 7 bases are a match to TRBD1. The CDR3 is 16 residues long. The V segment lost 3 bases and the J segment 6 bases; nucleotides outside the gene matches: 11. Germline V gene data show CDR1 as SGHKS and CDR2 as YYEKEE (reference sequence). In DNA form, the CDR3 reads TGTGCCAGCAGCTCCAAGGGGGCGCTTTCCTCCGGGGAGCTGTTTTTT. Its translation: CASSSKGALSSGELFF.

The V and J genes are TRBV6-5 and TRBJ2-4; tentative D call: TRBD1 (6 bases). From germline, CDR1 is MNHEY and CDR2 SVGAGI. The CDR3 has 18 residues. Trimming removed 0 bases at V and 4 bases at J, with 19 bases between. The DNA of the CDR3 is TGTGCCAGCAGTTACTCGAGACAGGCTAGCCGGGTAAAAAACATTCAGTACTTC. Translated, it gives CASSYSRQASRVKNIQYF.

The CDR3 here is CASSQDLGQPSRETQYF. The CDR3 region has the DNA TGCGCCAGCAGCCAAGATCTCGGGCAGCCCTCCCGTGAGACCCAGTACTTC. This sequence joins TRBV4-1 and TRBJ2-5; D ambiguous. Trimming stripped 0 bases from V and 5 bases from J, with 19 bases between. Germline V CDR1 and CDR2: MGHRA, YSYEKL. This CDR3 region has 17 residues.